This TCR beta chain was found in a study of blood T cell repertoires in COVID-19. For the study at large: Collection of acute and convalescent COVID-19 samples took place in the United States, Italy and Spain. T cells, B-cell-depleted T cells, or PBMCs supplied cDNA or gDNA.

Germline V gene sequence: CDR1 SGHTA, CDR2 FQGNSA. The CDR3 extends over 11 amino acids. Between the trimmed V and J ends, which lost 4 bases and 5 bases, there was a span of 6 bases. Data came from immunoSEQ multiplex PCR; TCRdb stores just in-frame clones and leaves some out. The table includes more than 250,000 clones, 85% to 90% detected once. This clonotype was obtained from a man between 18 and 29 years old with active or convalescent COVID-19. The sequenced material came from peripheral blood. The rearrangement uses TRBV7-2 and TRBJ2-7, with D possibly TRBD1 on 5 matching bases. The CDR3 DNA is TGTGCCAGCAGCTCCAGGGACGAGCAGTACTTC. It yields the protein CASSSRDEQYF.